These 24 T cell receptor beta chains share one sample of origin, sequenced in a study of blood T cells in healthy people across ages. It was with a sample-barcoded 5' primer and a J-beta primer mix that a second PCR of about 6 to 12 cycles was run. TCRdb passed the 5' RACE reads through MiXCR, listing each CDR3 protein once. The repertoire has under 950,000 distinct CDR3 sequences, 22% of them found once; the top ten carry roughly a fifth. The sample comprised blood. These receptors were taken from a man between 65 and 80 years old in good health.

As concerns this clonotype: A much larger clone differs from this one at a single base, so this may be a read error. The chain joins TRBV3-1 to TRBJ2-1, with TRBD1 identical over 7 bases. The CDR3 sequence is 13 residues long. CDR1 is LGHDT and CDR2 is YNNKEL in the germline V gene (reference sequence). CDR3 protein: CVSSQQGVNEQFF. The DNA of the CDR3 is TGTGTCAGCAGCCAGCAGGGGGTCAATGAGCAGTTCTTC.

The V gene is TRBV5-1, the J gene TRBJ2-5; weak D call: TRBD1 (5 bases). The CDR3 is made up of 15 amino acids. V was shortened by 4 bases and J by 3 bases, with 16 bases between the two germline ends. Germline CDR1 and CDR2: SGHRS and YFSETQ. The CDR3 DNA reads TGCGCCAGCAGCCTCAATGTCAGGGTTAAAGAGACCCAGTACTTC. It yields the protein CASSLNVRVKETQYF.

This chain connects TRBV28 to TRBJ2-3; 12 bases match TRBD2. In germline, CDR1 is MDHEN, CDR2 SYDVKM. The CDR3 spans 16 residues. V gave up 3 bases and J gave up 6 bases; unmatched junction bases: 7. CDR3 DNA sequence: TGTGCCAGCAGTTTGACCCCTAGCGGGGGGGCGGATACGCAGTATTTT. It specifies CASSLTPSGGADTQYF.

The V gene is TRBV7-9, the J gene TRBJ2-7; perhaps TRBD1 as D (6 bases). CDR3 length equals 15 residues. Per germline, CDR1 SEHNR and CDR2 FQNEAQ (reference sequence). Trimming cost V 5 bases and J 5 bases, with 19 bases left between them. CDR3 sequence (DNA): TGTGCCAGCAGCCCAACCACAGGGCCAACCCACGAGCAGTACTTC. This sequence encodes CASSPTTGPTHEQYF.

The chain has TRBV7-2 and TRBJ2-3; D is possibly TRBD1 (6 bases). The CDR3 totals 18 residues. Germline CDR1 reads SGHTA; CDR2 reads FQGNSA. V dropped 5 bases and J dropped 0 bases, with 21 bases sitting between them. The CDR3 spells CASSRQSTGPESTDTQYF. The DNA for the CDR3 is TGTGCCAGCAGCCGCCAATCGACAGGTCCCGAGAGCACAGATACGCAGTATTTT.

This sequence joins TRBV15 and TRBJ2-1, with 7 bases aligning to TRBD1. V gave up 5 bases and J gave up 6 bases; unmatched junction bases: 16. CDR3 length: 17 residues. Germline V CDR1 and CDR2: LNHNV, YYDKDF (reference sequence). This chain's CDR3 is CATSPPVKRQGFNEQFF. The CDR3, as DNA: TGTGCCACCAGCCCGCCGGTTAAGCGACAGGGTTTCAATGAGCAGTTCTTC.

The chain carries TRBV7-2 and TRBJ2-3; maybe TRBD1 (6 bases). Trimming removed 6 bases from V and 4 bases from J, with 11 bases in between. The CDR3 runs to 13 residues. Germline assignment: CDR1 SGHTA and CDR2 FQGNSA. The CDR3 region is CASSQRQADTQYF. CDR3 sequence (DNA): TGTGCCAGCAGTCAGCGACAGGCAGATACGCAGTATTTT.

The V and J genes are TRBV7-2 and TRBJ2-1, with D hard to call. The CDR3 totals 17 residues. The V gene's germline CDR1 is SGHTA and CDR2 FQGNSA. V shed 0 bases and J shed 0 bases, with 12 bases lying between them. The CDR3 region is CASSLASPRSSYNEQFF. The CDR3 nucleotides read TGTGCCAGCAGCTTAGCTAGCCCCAGAAGCTCCTACAATGAGCAGTTCTTC.

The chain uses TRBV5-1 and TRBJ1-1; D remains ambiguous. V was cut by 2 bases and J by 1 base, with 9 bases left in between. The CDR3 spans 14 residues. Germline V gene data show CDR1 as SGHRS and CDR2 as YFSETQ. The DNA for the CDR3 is TGCGCCAGCAGCTTAGACGCCCAGAACACTGAAGCTTTCTTT. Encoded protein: CASSLDAQNTEAFF.

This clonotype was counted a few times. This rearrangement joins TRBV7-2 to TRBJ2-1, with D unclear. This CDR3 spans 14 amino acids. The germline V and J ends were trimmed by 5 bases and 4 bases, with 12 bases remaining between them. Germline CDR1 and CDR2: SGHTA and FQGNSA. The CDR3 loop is CASSPETSYNEQFF. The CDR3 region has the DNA TGTGCCAGCAGCCCCGAGACATCGTACAATGAGCAGTTCTTC.

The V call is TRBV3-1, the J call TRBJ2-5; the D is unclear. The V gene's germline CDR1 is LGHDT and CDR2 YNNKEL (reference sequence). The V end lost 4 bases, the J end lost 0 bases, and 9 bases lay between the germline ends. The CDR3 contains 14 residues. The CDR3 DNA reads TGTGCCAGCAGCCGCTGGACGGACCAAGAGACCCAGTACTTC. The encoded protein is CASSRWTDQETQYF.

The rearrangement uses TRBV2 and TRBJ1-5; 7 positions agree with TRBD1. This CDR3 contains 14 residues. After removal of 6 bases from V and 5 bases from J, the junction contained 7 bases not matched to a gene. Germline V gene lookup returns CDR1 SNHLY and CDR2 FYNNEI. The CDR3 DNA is TGTGCCAGCAGGGGGGACAGCGGCCATCAGCCCCAGCATTTT. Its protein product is CASRGDSGHQPQHF.

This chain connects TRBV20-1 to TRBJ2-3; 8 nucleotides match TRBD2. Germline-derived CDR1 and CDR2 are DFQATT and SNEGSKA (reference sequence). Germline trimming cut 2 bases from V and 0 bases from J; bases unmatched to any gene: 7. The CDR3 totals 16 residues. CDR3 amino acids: CSARRIAGLSTDTQYF. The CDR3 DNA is TGCAGTGCTAGACGTATAGCGGGGCTTAGCACAGATACGCAGTATTTT.

The CDR3 DNA is TGTGCCATCAATACCGGGACCAAGAGAGGCTACACCTTC. Residues: CAINTGTKRGYTF. This sequence joins TRBV10-3 and TRBJ1-2; D perhaps matches TRBD1 (5 bases). V was clipped by 7 bases and J by 8 bases, with 17 bases between them. Germline-derived CDR1 and CDR2 are ENHRY and SYGVKD. CDR3 length: 13 amino acids.

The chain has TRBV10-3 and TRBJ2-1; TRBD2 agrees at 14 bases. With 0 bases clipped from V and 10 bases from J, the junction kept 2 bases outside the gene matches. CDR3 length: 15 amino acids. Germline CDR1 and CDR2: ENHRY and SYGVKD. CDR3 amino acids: CAISESGLAGEEQFF. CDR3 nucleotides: TGTGCCATCAGTGAGTCGGGACTAGCGGGAGAAGAGCAGTTCTTC.

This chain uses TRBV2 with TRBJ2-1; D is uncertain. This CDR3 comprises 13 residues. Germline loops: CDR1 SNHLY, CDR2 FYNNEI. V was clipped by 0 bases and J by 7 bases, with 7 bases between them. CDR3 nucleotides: TGTGCCAGCAGTGAAGCAAAGGCTAATGAGCAGTTCTTC. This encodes CASSEAKANEQFF.

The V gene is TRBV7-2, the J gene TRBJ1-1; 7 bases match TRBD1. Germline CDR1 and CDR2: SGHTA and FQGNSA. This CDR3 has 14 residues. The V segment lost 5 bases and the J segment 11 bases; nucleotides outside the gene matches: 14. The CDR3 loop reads CASSTPMGQRKAFF. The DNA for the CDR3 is TGTGCCAGCAGCACCCCGATGGGACAGAGAAAGGCTTTCTTT. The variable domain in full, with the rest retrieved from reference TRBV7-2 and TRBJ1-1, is GAGVSQSPSNKVTEKGKDVELRCDPISGHTALYWYRQSLGQGLEFLIYFQGNSAPDKSGLPSDRFSAERTGGSVSTLTIQRTQQEDSAVYLCASSTPMGQRKAFFGQGTRLTVV.

The CDR3 DNA sequence: TGTGCCAGCAGTGTATGGGGGAGGATTGAGCAGTTCTTC. Translating it yields CASSVWGRIEQFF. J is TRBJ2-1 and V is TRBV6-2 or TRBV6-3, with a weak D call TRBD2 (6 bases). The ends were cut back, 5 bases at V and 9 bases at J, with 14 bases in the middle. CDR1 and CDR2 from the germline V gene are MNHEY and SVGEGT. The CDR3 runs to 13 residues.

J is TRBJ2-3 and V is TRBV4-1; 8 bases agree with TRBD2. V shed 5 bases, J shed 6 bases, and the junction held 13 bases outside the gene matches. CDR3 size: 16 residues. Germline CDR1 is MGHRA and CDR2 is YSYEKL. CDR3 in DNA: TGCGCCAGCAGCTCCCCGGGTAGCGGGACTCTTGATACGCAGTATTTT. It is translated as CASSSPGSGTLDTQYF.

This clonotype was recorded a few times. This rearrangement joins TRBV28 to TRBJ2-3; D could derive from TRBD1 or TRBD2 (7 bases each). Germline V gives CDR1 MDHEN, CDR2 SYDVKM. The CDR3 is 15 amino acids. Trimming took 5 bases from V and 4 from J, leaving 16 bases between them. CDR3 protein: CASSPGGGFPDTQYF. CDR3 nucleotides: TGTGCCAGCAGTCCAGGGGGAGGGTTTCCAGATACGCAGTATTTT. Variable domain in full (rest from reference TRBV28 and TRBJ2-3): DVKVTQSSRYLVKRTGEKVFLECVQDMDHENMFWYRQDPGLGLRLIYFSYDVKMKEKGDIPEGYSVSREKKERFSLILESASTNQTSMYLCASSPGGGFPDTQYFGPGTRLTVL.

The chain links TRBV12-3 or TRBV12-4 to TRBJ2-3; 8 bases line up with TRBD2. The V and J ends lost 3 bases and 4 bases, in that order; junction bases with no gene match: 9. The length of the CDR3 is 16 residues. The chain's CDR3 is CASSFGGEVRADTQYF. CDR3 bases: TGTGCCAGCAGTTTCGGGGGGGAAGTTAGAGCAGATACGCAGTATTTT.

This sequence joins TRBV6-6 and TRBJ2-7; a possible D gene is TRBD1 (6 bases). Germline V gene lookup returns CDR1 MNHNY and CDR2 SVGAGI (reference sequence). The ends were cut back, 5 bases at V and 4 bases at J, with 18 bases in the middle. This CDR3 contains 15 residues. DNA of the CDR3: TGTGCCAGCAGTCCCCGTGGACAGTGGGGGTACGAGCAGTACTTC. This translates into CASSPRGQWGYEQYF.

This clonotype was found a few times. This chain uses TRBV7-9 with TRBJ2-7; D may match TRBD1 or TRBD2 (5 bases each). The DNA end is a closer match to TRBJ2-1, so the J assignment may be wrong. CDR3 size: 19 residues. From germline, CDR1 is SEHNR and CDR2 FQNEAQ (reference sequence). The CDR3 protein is CASSLKSRGTGNLYNEQFF. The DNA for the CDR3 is TGTGCCAGCAGCTTAAAGTCGAGGGGTACAGGTAACCTATACAATGAGCAGTTCTTC.

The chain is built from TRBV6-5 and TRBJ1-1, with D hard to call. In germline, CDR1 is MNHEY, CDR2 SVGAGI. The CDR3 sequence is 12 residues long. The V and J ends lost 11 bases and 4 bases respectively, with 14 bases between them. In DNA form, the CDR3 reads TGTGCCTTTTCGGCGGTAACCACTGAAGCTTTCTTT. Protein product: CAFSAVTTEAFF.